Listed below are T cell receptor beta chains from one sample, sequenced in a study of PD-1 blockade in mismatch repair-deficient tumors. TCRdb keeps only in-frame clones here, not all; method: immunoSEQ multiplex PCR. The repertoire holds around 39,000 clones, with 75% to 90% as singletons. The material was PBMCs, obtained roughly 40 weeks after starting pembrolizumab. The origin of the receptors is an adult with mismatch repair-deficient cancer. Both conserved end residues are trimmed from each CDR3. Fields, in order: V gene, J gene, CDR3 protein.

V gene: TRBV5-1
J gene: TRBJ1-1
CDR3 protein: ASSFGTAGEAF

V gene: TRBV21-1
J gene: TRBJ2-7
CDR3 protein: ASSKVSPSYEQY

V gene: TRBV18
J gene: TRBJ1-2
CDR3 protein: ASSPEDLGYGYT

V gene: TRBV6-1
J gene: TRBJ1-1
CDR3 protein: ASSEGGRANTEAF

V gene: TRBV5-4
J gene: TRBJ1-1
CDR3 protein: ASSMGGGMNTEAF

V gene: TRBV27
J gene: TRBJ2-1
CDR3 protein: ASSSWTARLANEQF

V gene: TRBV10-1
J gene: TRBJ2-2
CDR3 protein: ASSESPTGTGGLNTGELF

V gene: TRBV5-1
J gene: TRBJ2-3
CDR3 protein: ASRSTGGADTQY

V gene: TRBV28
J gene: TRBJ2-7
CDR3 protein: ASSTLSGTWAEQY

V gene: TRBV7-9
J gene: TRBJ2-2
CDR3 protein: ASSFSGTVNTGELF

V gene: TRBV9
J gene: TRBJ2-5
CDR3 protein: ASSGSGPGAQY

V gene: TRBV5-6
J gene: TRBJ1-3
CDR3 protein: ASSLGQGVWSGNTIY

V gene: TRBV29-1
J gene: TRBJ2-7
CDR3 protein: SVEGRQGYEQY

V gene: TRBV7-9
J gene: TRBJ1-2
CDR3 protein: ASSSRNQGGVAGYT